This is a list of T cell receptor beta chains from one sample in a study of molecular identifiers for immune sequencing clone quantification. From the PCR reads, TCRdb called clonotypes with MiXCR, one entry per CDR3 protein. The sample has about 630,000 distinct CDR3 sequences, 25% seen once; the top ten hold 0.6% to 0.9%. Material: naive CD8+ T cells from blood, with Jurkat cell RNA spiked in. The receptor source for this set is a human donor in good health. Some libraries in this study had Jurkat cell RNA spiked in. Both conserved end residues are part of each CDR3. Fields, in order: J gene, D gene, V gene, clone size, CDR3 protein. A D gene is named only where the DNA matches it firmly. Only some rows state a clone size, as once, few, many or a class for expanded clones.

TRBJ1-4 | . | TRBV3-1 | . | CASSQGGVRVFF
TRBJ2-2 | . | TRBV12-5 | few | CASGPASGELFF
TRBJ2-6 | . | TRBV27 | . | CASTKSPSGANVLTF
TRBJ2-7 | TRBD2 | TRBV6-5 | . | CASSPKALAGEYEQYF
TRBJ1-5 | TRBD1 | TRBV2 | many | CASSEEGTGYQPQHF
TRBJ2-3 | TRBD2 | TRBV5-4 | . | CASSFLGAGGSADTQYF
TRBJ2-5 | TRBD2 | TRBV7-9 | many | CASSFQDGGRETQYF
TRBJ1-5 | . | TRBV7-9 | many | CASSSVGGKAHQPQHF
TRBJ2-1 | TRBD2 | TRBV19 | many | CASTATSGIYNEQFF
TRBJ2-7 | . | TRBV5-6 | few | CASSLGDPSYEQYF
TRBJ2-7 | TRBD2 | TRBV13 | few | CASSPGLAGRNYEQYF
TRBJ2-7 | . | TRBV12-3/TRBV12-4 | . | CASSLGPWEQYF
TRBJ2-3 | TRBD2 | TRBV28 | few | CASSPAGAGLEFTDTQYF
TRBJ1-1 | . | TRBV6-1 | many | CASSEWNTEAFF
TRBJ1-1 | . | TRBV7-9 | many | CATPAGQLGEAFF
TRBJ2-1 | . | TRBV19 | . | CASSMGGARYNEQFF
TRBJ1-5 | . | TRBV19 | many | CASSIATRASQPQHF
TRBJ1-4 | TRBD1 | TRBV6-5 | . | CASSTTGYEKLFF
TRBJ2-4 | . | TRBV27 | few | CASSLWEGGQNIQYF
TRBJ2-2 | TRBD2 | TRBV7-6 | . | CASSPPLGGIANTGELFF
TRBJ2-4 | . | TRBV7-9 | many | CASSLTGRGNIQYF
TRBJ1-6 | . | TRBV11-2 | . | CASSPRSDWNSPLHF